This is a list of T cell receptor beta chains from one sample in a study of T cells in Graves' hyperthyroidism and ophthalmopathy. TCRdb redid the calling of the multiplex PCR reads with MiXCR, one entry per CDR3 protein. The repertoire holds some 720,000 distinct CDR3 sequences, with over 15% as singletons. Material for sequencing was blood. The source is a man aged 18 to 35 with Graves' hyperthyroidism. Both conserved end residues are part of each CDR3. Each record gives: clone size, J gene, V gene, D gene, CDR3 protein, CDR3 DNA. D genes are given only for firm matches. Only some rows state a clone size, as once, few, many or a class for expanded clones.

>many|TRBJ2-7|TRBV20-1|-
CSAEGRSSYEQYF
TGCAGTGCGGAGGGACGGAGCTCCTACGAGCAGTACTTC
>-|TRBJ1-5|TRBV10-3|TRBD1
CAISETGDNWPQHF
TGTGCCATCAGTGAGACAGGGGACAATTGGCCCCAGCATTTT
>few|TRBJ1-3|TRBV5-8|-
CASSFGTTSGNTIYF
TGTGCCAGCAGCTTCGGGACTACCTCTGGAAACACCATATATTTT
>few|TRBJ2-7|TRBV6-1|TRBD2
CASSGGLAGFEQYF
TGTGCCAGCAGTGGGGGACTAGCGGGCTTCGAGCAGTACTTC
>many|TRBJ1-2|TRBV28|-
CASSFHGAEGYTF
TGTGCCAGCAGTTTTCACGGGGCTGAGGGCTACACCTTC
>few|TRBJ2-7|TRBV5-1|-
CASSVTGTSSYEQYF
TGCGCCAGCAGCGTTACCGGGACAAGCTCCTACGAGCAGTACTTC
>-|TRBJ1-4|TRBV7-9|-
CASSPGAANEKLFF
TGTGCCAGCAGCCCCGGGGCTGCTAATGAAAAACTGTTTTTT
>-|TRBJ2-1|TRBV28|TRBD2
CASTGLAGGPVYEQFF
TGTGCCAGCACCGGACTAGCGGGAGGGCCCGTTTACGAGCAGTTCTTC
>-|TRBJ2-3|TRBV11-3|-
CASSSWGGGTDTQYF
TGTGCCAGCAGCTCATGGGGTGGGGGCACAGATACGCAGTATTTT
>few|TRBJ1-2|TRBV5-6|-
CASSFKDTNYGYTF
TGTGCCAGCAGCTTTAAGGACACCAACTATGGCTACACCTTC
>many|TRBJ1-1|TRBV6-1|-
CASTLGGSTEAFF
TGTGCCAGCACCCTCGGGGGGAGCACTGAAGCTTTCTTT
>-|TRBJ2-6|TRBV28|-
CASSFRGAHDSGANVLTF
TGTGCCAGCAGTTTCAGGGGGGCCCACGACTCTGGGGCCAACGTCCTGACTTTC
>-|TRBJ2-7|TRBV20-1|-
CSARDLGGLSYEQYF
TGCAGTGCTAGAGATTTAGGGGGACTATCCTACGAGCAGTACTTC
>many|TRBJ2-7|TRBV7-9|TRBD2
CASSSGRALDEQYF
TGTGCCAGCAGTAGCGGGAGGGCCCTAGACGAGCAGTACTTC
>many|TRBJ2-7|TRBV28|TRBD2
CASSFPLTSGSSYEQYF
TGTGCCAGCAGTTTTCCCCTAACTAGCGGGAGCTCCTACGAGCAGTACTTC
>-|TRBJ2-7|TRBV2|TRBD2
CASKLLSGRPYEQYF
TGTGCCAGCAAGCTCCTAAGCGGGAGGCCCTACGAGCAGTACTTC
>-|TRBJ2-5|TRBV19|-
CASSSRGAFQETQYF
TGTGCCAGTAGTTCAAGGGGGGCCTTCCAAGAGACCCAGTACTTC
>many|TRBJ2-7|TRBV10-3|-
CAISESTGGRWNEQYF
TGTGCCATCAGTGAGTCGACGGGGGGCAGGTGGAACGAGCAGTACTTC
>few|TRBJ2-7|TRBV7-3|-
CASSRAPTGRPYEQYF
TGTGCCAGCAGCCGCGCCCCTACAGGGCGACCCTACGAGCAGTACTTC
>-|TRBJ2-1|TRBV6-1|TRBD2
CASSSRLAGGHEQFF
TGTGCCAGCAGTTCCCGACTAGCGGGAGGCCACGAGCAGTTCTTC
>many|TRBJ2-1|TRBV5-1|TRBD2
CASRPLAGAENEQFF
TGCGCCAGCAGACCACTAGCGGGAGCGGAAAATGAGCAGTTCTTC
>many|TRBJ1-2|TRBV28|TRBD1
CASSPYTGGNSGYTF
TGTGCCAGCAGCCCGTACACAGGGGGCAATTCTGGCTACACCTTC
>many|TRBJ2-7|TRBV3-1|-
CASSQDTGSGEQYF
TGTGCCAGCAGCCAAGATACAGGGTCGGGGGAGCAGTACTTC
>many|TRBJ1-4|TRBV7-9|TRBD1
CASSLMGQGEKLFF
TGTGCCAGCAGCTTGATGGGACAGGGTGAAAAACTGTTTTTT
>many|TRBJ2-3|TRBV6-1|TRBD2
CASRTGLGADTQYF
TGTGCCAGCAGGACGGGACTAGGGGCAGATACGCAGTATTTT
>many|TRBJ1-1|TRBV11-1|TRBD1
CASSPTGRRNTEAFF
TGTGCCAGCAGCCCGACAGGGCGAAGGAACACTGAAGCTTTCTTT
>few|TRBJ1-5|TRBV20-1|-
CSASPRAADQPQHF
TGCAGTGCTAGTCCTCGGGCAGCGGATCAGCCCCAGCATTTT
>few|TRBJ2-4|TRBV3-1|TRBD1
CASSQATGTGGAAKNIQYF
TGTGCCAGCAGCCAGGCAACCGGGACAGGGGGCGCAGCCAAAAACATTCAGTACTTC
>few|TRBJ1-5|TRBV20-1|-
CSARDQSHQPQHF
TGCAGTGCTAGAGATCAGAGCCATCAGCCCCAGCATTTT
>many|TRBJ1-1|TRBV7-9|-
CASSLDVEAFF
TGTGCCAGCAGCTTAGACGTTGAAGCTTTCTTT
>-|TRBJ2-6|TRBV4-3|-
CASSQDRQGGSGANVLTF
TGCGCCAGCAGCCAAGATCGGCAGGGAGGCTCTGGGGCCAACGTCCTGACTTTC
>many|TRBJ2-2|TRBV6-2/TRBV6-3|-
CASSYISGDVNTGELFF
TGTGCCAGCAGTTACATTTCAGGGGACGTGAACACCGGGGAGCTGTTTTTT
>many|TRBJ2-7|TRBV27|-
CASSSPGSSLWYEQYF
TGTGCCAGCAGTTCCCCGGGCTCCTCCTTATGGTACGAGCAGTACTTC
>-|TRBJ2-1|TRBV10-3|TRBD2
CAISDFRLASGRAHNEQFF
TGTGCCATCAGTGATTTCCGATTGGCTAGCGGGAGGGCCCACAATGAGCAGTTCTTC
>many|TRBJ2-3|TRBV6-1|TRBD2
CASSLTSGPVDTQYF
TGTGCCAGCAGCCTCACTAGCGGTCCCGTGGATACGCAGTATTTT
>many|TRBJ1-1|TRBV12-3/TRBV12-4|-
CASSLKGAGTEAFF
TGTGCCAGCAGTTTAAAGGGCGCGGGCACTGAAGCTTTCTTT
>many|TRBJ2-7|TRBV11-1|-
CASGQSTEQYF
TGTGCCAGCGGGCAGTCTACCGAGCAGTACTTC
>-|TRBJ2-1|TRBV2|TRBD2
CASSEPSGRGHEQFF
TGTGCCAGCAGTGAGCCTAGCGGGAGAGGCCATGAGCAGTTCTTC
>-|TRBJ2-1|TRBV7-2|-
CASSLALVSEQFF
TGTGCCAGCAGCTTAGCGCTGGTTAGTGAGCAGTTCTTC
>-|TRBJ2-1|TRBV20-1|-
CSARGLGTSYNEQFF
TGCAGTGCTAGAGGCTTGGGGACCTCCTACAATGAGCAGTTCTTC
>-|TRBJ1-5|TRBV7-2|-
CASSPDVVSQPQHF
TGTGCCAGCAGCCCGGACGTCGTGAGTCAGCCCCAGCATTTT
>many|TRBJ2-5|TRBV7-9|TRBD2
CASSHDSGSLETQYF
TGTGCCAGCAGCCATGATAGCGGGAGCTTGGAGACCCAGTACTTC
>many|TRBJ2-7|TRBV18|-
CASSPQPVDFIDEQYF
TGTGCCAGCTCACCACAACCGGTAGATTTCATAGACGAGCAGTACTTC
>-|TRBJ2-3|TRBV15|-
CATSSLGGAGEGDTQYF
TGTGCCACCAGCTCCCTAGGGGGGGCGGGAGAGGGAGATACGCAGTATTTT
>few|TRBJ2-1|TRBV27|TRBD1
CASSPGTGRREQFF
TGTGCCAGCAGTCCCGGGACAGGGAGAAGGGAGCAGTTCTTC
>-|TRBJ2-7|TRBV4-1|-
CASSQETGRAYEQYF
TGCGCCAGCAGCCAAGAGACGGGGCGGGCCTACGAGCAGTACTTC
>-|TRBJ2-5|TRBV9|-
CASSETGWGQETQYF
TGTGCCAGCAGCGAAACAGGGTGGGGTCAAGAGACCCAGTACTTC